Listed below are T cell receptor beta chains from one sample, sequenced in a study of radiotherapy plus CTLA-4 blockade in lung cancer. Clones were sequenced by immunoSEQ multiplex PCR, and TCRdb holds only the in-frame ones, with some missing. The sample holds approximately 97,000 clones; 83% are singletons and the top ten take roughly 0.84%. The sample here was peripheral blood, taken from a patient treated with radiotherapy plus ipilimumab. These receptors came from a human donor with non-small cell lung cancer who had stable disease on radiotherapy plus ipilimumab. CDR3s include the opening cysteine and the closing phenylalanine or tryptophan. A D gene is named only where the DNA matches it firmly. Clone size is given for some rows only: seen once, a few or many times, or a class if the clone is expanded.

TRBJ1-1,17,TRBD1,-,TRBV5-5,CASSPAATGGGNTEAFF,TGTGCCAGCAGCCCGGCAGCGACAGGGGGAGGGAACACTGAAGCTTTCTTT
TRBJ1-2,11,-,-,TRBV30,CAWSVQGPITF,TGTGCCTGGAGTGTACAGGGACCGATCACCTTC
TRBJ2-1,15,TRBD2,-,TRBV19,CATIAPGGSYNEQFF,TGTGCCACGATCGCTCCGGGAGGTTCCTACAATGAGCAGTTCTTC
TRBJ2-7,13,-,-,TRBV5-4,CASSRGDSYEQYF,TGTGCCAGCAGCCGCGGGGATTCCTACGAGCAGTACTTC
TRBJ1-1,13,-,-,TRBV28,CASSQNMNTEAFF,TGTGCCAGCAGTCAAAACATGAACACTGAAGCTTTCTTT
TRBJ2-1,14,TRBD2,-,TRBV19,CASRGTSNYNEQFF,TGTGCCAGTAGGGGGACTAGCAACTACAATGAGCAGTTCTTC
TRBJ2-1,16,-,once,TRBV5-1,CASSLEGTTTYNEQFF,TGCGCCAGCAGCTTGGAGGGGACGACGACCTACAATGAGCAGTTCTTC
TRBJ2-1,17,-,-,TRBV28,CASSFPLRGSSYNEQFF,TGTGCCAGCAGTTTTCCTTTGCGGGGAAGCTCCTACAATGAGCAGTTCTTC
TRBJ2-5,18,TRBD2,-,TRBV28,CASSLDRGLAGGRETQYF,TGTGCCAGCAGTTTAGACAGGGGCCTAGCGGGGGGCCGGGAGACCCAGTACTTC
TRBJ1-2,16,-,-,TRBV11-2,CASSLTDVNTNYGYTF,TGTGCCAGCAGCTTAACAGACGTAAATACTAACTATGGCTACACCTTC
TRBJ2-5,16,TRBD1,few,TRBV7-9,CASSLPDRGSRETQYF,TGTGCCAGCAGCTTACCGGACAGGGGGTCGAGAGAGACCCAGTACTTC
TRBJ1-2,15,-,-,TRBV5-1,CASSLGGESNYGYTF,TGCGCCAGCAGCTTGGGGGGAGAAAGTAACTATGGCTACACCTTC
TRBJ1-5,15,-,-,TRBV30,CAWSYRERSNQPQHF,TGTGCCTGGAGTTACCGGGAAAGAAGCAATCAGCCCCAGCATTTT
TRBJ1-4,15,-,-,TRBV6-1,CASSPLTGLNEKLFF,TGTGCCAGCAGTCCTCTGACAGGACTTAATGAAAAACTGTTTTTT
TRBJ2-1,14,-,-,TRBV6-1,CASSAAGRNNEQFF,TGTGCCAGCAGTGCCGCCGGGAGAAACAATGAGCAGTTCTTC
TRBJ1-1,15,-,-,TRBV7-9,CASTPDGGWNTEAFF,TGTGCCAGCACCCCCGACGGGGGCTGGAACACTGAAGCTTTCTTT
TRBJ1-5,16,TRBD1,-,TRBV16,CASSQGQGIREQPQHF,TGTGCCAGCAGCCAGGGACAGGGAATACGGGAGCAGCCCCAGCATTTT
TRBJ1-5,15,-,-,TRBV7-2,CASSTRTFGNQPQHF,TGTGCCAGCAGCACACGGACGTTCGGCAATCAGCCCCAGCATTTT
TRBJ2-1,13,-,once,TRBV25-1,CASSDRTRNEQFF,TGTGCCAGCAGTGATCGCACTAGAAATGAGCAGTTCTTC
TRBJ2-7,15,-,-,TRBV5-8,CASSLAGLGSYEQYF,TGTGCCAGCAGCTTGGCAGGGCTGGGGTCCTACGAGCAGTACTTC
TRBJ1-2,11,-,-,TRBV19,CASSTHRGYTF,TGTGCCAGTAGTACCCATCGGGGCTACACCTTC
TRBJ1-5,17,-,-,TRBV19,CASSHTGTGNSNQPQHF,TGTGCCAGTAGTCATACCGGGACTGGAAATAGCAATCAGCCCCAGCATTTT
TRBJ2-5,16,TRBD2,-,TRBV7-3,CASSLGIAGGLETQYF,TGTGCCAGCAGCTTAGGGATAGCGGGAGGCCTAGAGACCCAGTACTTC
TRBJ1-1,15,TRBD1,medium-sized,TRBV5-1,CASSSGGAGNTEAFF,TGCGCCAGCAGCTCAGGGGGCGCGGGGAACACTGAAGCTTTCTTT
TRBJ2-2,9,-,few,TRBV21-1,CASIGELFF,TGTGCCAGCATCGGGGAGCTGTTTTTT
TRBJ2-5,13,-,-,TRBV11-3,CASSLYREETQYF,TGTGCCAGCAGCTTATACAGGGAAGAGACCCAGTACTTC
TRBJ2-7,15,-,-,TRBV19,CASSIFVIPTYEQYF,TGTGCCAGTAGTATTTTCGTGATACCAACCTACGAGCAGTACTTC
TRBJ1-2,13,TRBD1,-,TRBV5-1,CASSLGTDYGYTF,TGCGCCAGCAGCCTCGGGACAGACTATGGCTACACCTTC
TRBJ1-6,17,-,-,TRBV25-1,CASSSPRAATRSAPLHF,TGTGCCAGCTCCTCCCCCAGGGCAGCTACCCGTTCGGCACCCCTCCACTTT
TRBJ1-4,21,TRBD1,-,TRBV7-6,CASSLSPGQGAWSATNEKLFF,TGTGCCAGCAGCTTATCTCCGGGACAGGGGGCCTGGAGTGCAACTAATGAAAAACTGTTTTTT
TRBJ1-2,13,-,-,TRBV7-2,CASSLQGNYGYTF,TGTGCCAGCAGCTTACAGGGGAACTATGGCTACACCTTC
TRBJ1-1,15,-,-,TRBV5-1,CASSRDSSMNTEAFF,TGCGCCAGCAGCCGAGACAGCTCAATGAACACTGAAGCTTTCTTT
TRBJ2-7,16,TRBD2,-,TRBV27,CASKGTSGLDSYEQYF,TGTGCCAGCAAGGGGACTAGCGGGCTCGACTCCTACGAGCAGTACTTC
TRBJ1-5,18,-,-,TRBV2,CASSDTLVGTLSNQPQHF,TGTGCCAGCAGTGATACCCTTGTCGGGACACTTAGCAATCAGCCCCAGCATTTT
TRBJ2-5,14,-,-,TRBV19,CASSSMGRKETQYF,TGTGCCAGTAGTTCCATGGGCCGAAAAGAGACCCAGTACTTC
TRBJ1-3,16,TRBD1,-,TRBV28,CASSSQTGGVGNTIYF,TGTGCCAGCAGTTCACAGACAGGGGGGGTGGGAAACACCATATATTTT
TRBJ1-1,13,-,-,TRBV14,CASSPTGGIEAFF,TGTGCCAGCAGCCCCACGGGGGGGATTGAAGCTTTCTTT
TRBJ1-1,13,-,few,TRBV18,CASSANRDTEAFF,TGTGCCAGCTCAGCTAACAGGGACACTGAAGCTTTCTTT
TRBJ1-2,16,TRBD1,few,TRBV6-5,CASSYSFIGGSYGYTF,TGTGCCAGCAGTTACTCGTTTATAGGGGGCAGCTATGGCTACACCTTC
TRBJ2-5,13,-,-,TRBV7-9,CASSRRPQETQYF,TGTGCCAGCAGCCGGAGACCGCAAGAGACCCAGTACTTC
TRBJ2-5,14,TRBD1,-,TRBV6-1,CASGAGGALETQYF,TGTGCCAGCGGAGCAGGGGGCGCCTTAGAGACCCAGTACTTC
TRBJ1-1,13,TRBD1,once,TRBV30,CAWSGAQGARTFF,TGTGCCTGGAGTGGGGCACAGGGGGCGCGAACTTTCTTT
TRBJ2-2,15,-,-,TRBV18,CASSPETGNTGELFF,TGTGCCAGCTCACCCGAAACGGGGAACACCGGGGAGCTGTTTTTT
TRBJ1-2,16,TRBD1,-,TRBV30,CAWRSPGTADSYGYTF,TGTGCCTGGAGATCCCCCGGGACAGCGGATTCCTATGGCTACACCTTC
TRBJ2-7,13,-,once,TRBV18,CASSPGTSYEQYF,TGTGCCAGCTCACCAGGGACCTCCTACGAGCAGTACTTC
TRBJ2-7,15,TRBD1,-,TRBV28,CASRPGQLGSYEQYF,TGTGCCAGCAGGCCGGGACAGCTAGGGTCCTACGAGCAGTACTTC
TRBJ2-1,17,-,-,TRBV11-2,CASSLGRGDRSYNEQFF,TGTGCCAGCAGCTTGGGGAGGGGGGACAGATCCTACAATGAGCAGTTCTTC
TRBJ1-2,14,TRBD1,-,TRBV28,CASRKGGDSYGYTF,TGTGCCAGCAGGAAAGGGGGCGATAGCTATGGCTACACCTTC
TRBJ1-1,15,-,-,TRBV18,CASSPVGEPNTEAFF,TGTGCCAGCTCACCGGTCGGGGAACCGAACACTGAAGCTTTCTTT
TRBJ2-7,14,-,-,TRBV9,CASSVEQVPYEQYF,TGTGCCAGCAGCGTAGAACAGGTCCCCTACGAGCAGTACTTC
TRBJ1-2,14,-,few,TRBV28,CASSFPGTVYGYTF,TGTGCCAGCAGTTTCCCTGGGACCGTGTATGGCTACACCTTC
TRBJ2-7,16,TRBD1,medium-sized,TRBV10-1,CASSDPSGTGTYEQYF,TGCGCCAGCAGTGACCCCTCCGGGACAGGGACCTACGAGCAGTACTTC
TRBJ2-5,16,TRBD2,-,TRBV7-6,CASSLGAGGPQETQYF,TGTGCCAGCAGCTTGGGGGCGGGGGGCCCCCAAGAGACCCAGTACTTC
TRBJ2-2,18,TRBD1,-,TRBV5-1,CASSLISRQGAGTGELFF,TGCGCCAGCAGCTTGATCTCCCGGCAGGGGGCTGGTACCGGGGAGCTGTTTTTT
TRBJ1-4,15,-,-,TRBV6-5,CASSPLTGLNEKLFF,TGTGCCAGCAGTCCTCTGACAGGACTTAATGAAAAACTGTTTTTT